These 29 T cell receptor beta chains were all obtained from the same sample, sequenced in a study of control samples from healthy donors and cancer patients (dated by TCRdb to 2018 to 2020). The library was prepared using the immunoSEQ multiplex PCR assay. The source is immuneACCESS, and TCRdb retained only in-frame sequences with V and J called. Part of the clones is not carried over; for the studies checked, unresolved V genes explain less than half of this, and the remainder is unexplained. Within this sample are about 160,000 clones, with over 90% of them counted one time only. The top ten hold over 1% of the sample. Sample: blood. Receptors were obtained from a woman aged 25-40 years in good health.

The DNA for the CDR3 is TGCGCCAGGCAATCGAATAAAAGCGGGTACTCTGGAAACACCATATATTTT. Translation: CARQSNKSGYSGNTIYF. V and J are TRBV4-1 and TRBJ1-3, with D unclear. Germline V gives CDR1 MGHRA, CDR2 YSYEKL. V was trimmed by 9 bases and J by 0 bases, leaving 21 bases between them. The CDR3 is made up of 17 amino acids.

The chain uses TRBV5-4 and TRBJ2-6; no reliable D call. Trimming stripped 0 bases from V and 4 bases from J, with 11 bases between. CDR1 and CDR2 from the germline V gene are SGHNT and YYREEE (reference sequence). There are 16 residues in the CDR3. CDR3 protein: CASSLATAGGANVLTF. Written as DNA, the CDR3 is TGTGCCAGCAGCTTGGCAACGGCCGGCGGGGCCAACGTCCTGACTTTC. Full variable domain (rest looked up from reference TRBV5-4 and TRBJ2-6): ETGVTQSPTHLIKTRGQQVTLRCSSQSGHNTVSWYQQALGQGPQFIFQYYREEENGRGNFPPRFSGLQFPNYSSELNVNALELDDSALYLCASSLATAGGANVLTFGAGSRLTVL.

The CDR3 DNA reads TGTGCCAGCAGCCAAGATGCGGCGGGGGGCTACAATGAGCAGTTCTTC. Translated: CASSQDAAGGYNEQFF. This chain connects TRBV4-2 to TRBJ2-1; TRBD2 matches 8 bases. Per germline, CDR1 LGHNA and CDR2 YNFKEQ. CDR3 size: 16 residues. With 0 bases clipped from V and 3 bases from J, the junction kept 4 bases outside the gene matches.

The chain has TRBV28 and TRBJ1-5, with D perhaps matching TRBD1 (5 bases). The CDR3 sequence is 15 residues long. The V gene's germline CDR1 is MDHEN and CDR2 SYDVKM. V lost 0 bases and J lost 2, with 8 bases in between. CDR3 nucleotides: TGTGCCAGCAGTTTATGGTTACAGGGCAATCAGCCCCAGCATTTT. Translated, it gives CASSLWLQGNQPQHF.

This clone was observed a single time. Here the CDR3 DNA reads TGTGCCAGCAGTGGAGTACTTGGGGGACTAGTTGAACAGGATACGCAGTATTTT. Translated, it gives CASSGVLGGLVEQDTQYF. V and J are TRBV6-1 and TRBJ2-3; 8 bases are shared with TRBD2. V shed 4 bases and J 6 bases; nucleotides not matched to a gene: 18. Germline CDR1 is MNHNS and CDR2 is SASEGT. The length of the CDR3 is 18 residues.

The J gene is TRBJ2-1, the V gene TRBV6-1; 11 bases align to TRBD2. The CDR3 is made up of 17 amino acids. CDR1 is MNHNS, CDR2 SASEGT, per germline. J was trimmed by 4 bases and V by 0 bases; bases with no gene match: 5. This CDR3 reads CASSEALGLAVYNEQFF. As DNA, the CDR3 is TGTGCCAGCAGTGAAGCCCTGGGACTAGCGGTATACAATGAGCAGTTCTTC.

The rearrangement uses TRBV19 and TRBJ1-5; TRBD1 aligns across 7 bases. Germline trimming cut 7 bases from V and 2 bases from J; bases unmatched to any gene: 8. CDR3 length: 15 amino acids. Germline-derived CDR1 and CDR2 are LNHDA and SQIVND (reference sequence). The DNA of the CDR3 is TGTGCCAGTACCTCGACAGGGTTAGGCAATCAGCCCCAGCATTTT. This encodes CASTSTGLGNQPQHF.

This rearrangement joins TRBV24-1 to TRBJ2-2, with no clear D. Germline CDR1 KGHDR, CDR2 SFDVKD. The CDR3 extends over 16 amino acids. V was clipped by 4 bases and J by 3 bases, with 14 bases between them. The CDR3: CATSDPVGLDTGELFF. As DNA, the CDR3 is TGTGCCACCAGTGACCCCGTAGGGCTGGACACCGGGGAGCTGTTTTTT.

The rearrangement links TRBV3-1 (or the pseudogene TRBV3-2) to TRBJ2-5; TRBD2 might be the D (7 bases). The CDR3 length is 14 residues. The germline V and J ends were trimmed by 4 bases and 5 bases, with 14 bases remaining between them. Looked up from germline, CDR1 is LGHDT and CDR2 is YNNKEL (reference sequence). The CDR3, as DNA: TGTGCCAGCAGCCTCCTGGGAGGGGGTGAGACCCAGTACTTC. Protein sequence: CASSLLGGGETQYF.

The chain has TRBV28 and TRBJ2-7; 9 bases agree with TRBD2. J lost 1 base, V lost 6 bases, and 1 base had no gene match. Germline values: CDR1 MDHEN, CDR2 SYDVKM. The CDR3 has 13 residues. CDR3 DNA: TGTGCCAGCAGACTAGCGGGTTCCTACGAGCAGTACTTC. Translating it yields CASRLAGSYEQYF. The whole variable domain, remainder taken from reference TRBV28 and TRBJ2-7, is DVKVTQSSRYLVKRTGEKVFLECVQDMDHENMFWYRQDPGLGLRLIYFSYDVKMKEKGDIPEGYSVSREKKERFSLILESASTNQTSMYLCASRLAGSYEQYFGPGTRLTVT.

The chain couples TRBV24-1 to TRBJ1-5, with a weak D call TRBD1 (5 bases). The germline V gene has CDR1 KGHDR and CDR2 SFDVKD. The CDR3 loop spans 16 amino acids. V lost 4 bases, J lost 0 bases, and 12 bases lay in between. The CDR3 nucleotides read TGTGCCACCAGTGAGGCCAGGGCCACTAGCAATCAGCCCCAGCATTTT. As protein: CATSEARATSNQPQHF.

As regards this clone: This sample also contains other DNA sequences that code for the same CDR3. This rearrangement joins TRBV6-4 to TRBJ2-2; either TRBD1 or TRBD2 may supply D (6 bases each). V lost 2 bases and J 5 bases, leaving 9 bases between the germline ends. This CDR3 has 14 amino acids. CDR1 is MRHNA, CDR2 SNTAGT, per germline. CDR3 coding DNA: TGTGCCAGCAGTGACGGGGGGCATACCGGGGAGCTGTTTTTT. Protein: CASSDGGHTGELFF.

The CDR3 nucleotides are TGTGCCAGCAGTTCCTCTGGGAGCTCCTACAATGAGCAGTTCTTC. Its protein product is CASSSSGSSYNEQFF. This sequence joins TRBV9 and TRBJ2-1; tentatively, D is TRBD2 (5 bases). The CDR3 length is 15 residues. The ends were cut back, 5 bases at V and 0 bases at J, with 12 bases in the middle. Germline CDR1 SGDLS, CDR2 YYNGEE.

The J gene is TRBJ2-3, the V gene TRBV27; D is perhaps TRBD2 (6 bases). This CDR3 has 15 residues. The V end lost 5 bases, the J end lost 1 base, and 13 bases lay between the germline ends. CDR1 is MNHEY, CDR2 SMNVEV, per germline (reference sequence). The CDR3 loop is CASSVWGGGTDTQYF. CDR3 coding DNA: TGTGCCAGCAGTGTTTGGGGAGGTGGCACAGATACGCAGTATTTT.

The chain has TRBV7-9 and TRBJ1-6; TRBD1 aligns across 7 bases. Germline loops: CDR1 SEHNR, CDR2 FQNEAQ (reference sequence). The CDR3 has 15 amino acids. V trimming: 5 bases; J trimming: 10 bases; junction bases outside the gene matches: 11. CDR3 region: CASSLDRAGGSPLHF. The DNA of the CDR3 is TGTGCCAGCAGCCTCGACAGGGCCGGGGGGTCACCCCTCCACTTT.

The chain links TRBV28 to TRBJ2-1; 7 bases align to TRBD1. CDR1 and CDR2 (germline): MDHEN, SYDVKM. Losses at the gene ends were 3 bases for V and 1 base for J; bases not matched to a gene: 0. The CDR3 contains 14 residues. The CDR3 region is CASSLGQSYNEQFF. The CDR3 coding sequence is TGTGCCAGCAGTTTGGGACAGTCCTACAATGAGCAGTTCTTC.

V gene TRBV29-1 combines with J gene TRBJ1-3; D is uncertain. The CDR3 totals 17 residues. Trimming took 1 base from V and 2 from J, leaving 18 bases between them. The germline V gene encodes CDR1 SQVTM and CDR2 ANQGSEA. CDR3 loop: CSVEVPGVINAGNTIYF. In nucleotides, the CDR3 is TGCAGCGTTGAAGTTCCTGGGGTCATCAACGCTGGAAACACCATATATTTT.

The chain carries TRBV28 and TRBJ2-7; TRBD1 matches at 12 bases. The germline gives CDR1 MDHEN, CDR2 SYDVKM. V trimming: 5 bases; J trimming: 5 bases; junction bases outside the gene matches: 7. There are 15 residues in the CDR3. The CDR3 reads CASSAPGQGAHEQYF. In nucleotides, the CDR3 is TGTGCCAGCAGTGCCCCGGGACAGGGGGCCCACGAGCAGTACTTC.

In DNA, the CDR3 is TGTGCCAGCAGCTTAGTGAGGGGTGTTTCCTACAATGAGCAGTTCTTC. The encoded protein is CASSLVRGVSYNEQFF. The rearrangement uses TRBV7-9 and TRBJ2-1; either TRBD1 or TRBD2 may fit D (5 bases each). This CDR3 is built from 16 residues. The ends were cut back, 1 base at V and 1 base at J, with 11 bases in the middle. Germline V gives CDR1 SEHNR, CDR2 FQNEAQ (reference sequence).

J is TRBJ2-2 and V is TRBV3-1 (or the pseudogene TRBV3-2), with D hard to call. CDR1 and CDR2 from the germline V gene are LGHDT and YNNKEL (reference sequence). This CDR3 contains 12 residues. Trimming pared 7 bases from V and 7 bases from J, leaving 10 bases between. In nucleotides, the CDR3 is TGTGCCAGCACCGGAACCGTCGGGGAGCTGTTTTTT. It yields the protein CASTGTVGELFF.

CDR3 in amino acids: CASSLVSNPDTDTQYF. Here the CDR3 DNA reads TGCGCCAGCAGCTTGGTTTCAAACCCAGACACAGATACGCAGTATTTT. V and J are TRBV5-1 and TRBJ2-3; D remains unclear. There are 16 residues in the CDR3. Trimming stripped 0 bases from V and 2 bases from J, with 13 bases between. The V gene's germline CDR1 is SGHRS and CDR2 YFSETQ.

The CDR3 region has the DNA TGTGCCAGTAGTATACGGCCTCCGGGCCCCACTGAAGCTTTCTTT. Its protein is CASSIRPPGPTEAFF. The chain employs TRBV19 and TRBJ1-1; no clear D. Germline-derived CDR1 and CDR2 are LNHDA and SQIVND (reference sequence). The CDR3 contains 15 residues. V was cut by 2 bases and J by 4 bases, with 14 bases left in between. Based on the CDR3 plus reference TRBV19 and TRBJ1-1, the full variable domain is DGGITQSPKYLFRKEGQNVTLSCEQNLNHDAMYWYRQDPGQGLRLIYYSQIVNDFQKGDIAEGYSVSREKKESFPLTVTSAQKNPTAFYLCASSIRPPGPTEAFFGQGTRLTVV.

The chain uses TRBV5-1 and TRBJ2-5, with 11 bases aligning to TRBD1. The CDR3 sequence is 15 residues long. V shed 4 bases and J 5 bases; nucleotides not matched to a gene: 7. Germline V CDR1 and CDR2: SGHRS, YFSETQ. CDR3 in amino acids: CASSMGQGVGETQYF. In nucleotides, the CDR3 is TGCGCCAGCAGCATGGGACAGGGGGTAGGGGAGACCCAGTACTTC.

V is TRBV27 and J is TRBJ2-1; no definite D call. CDR3 length equals 13 residues. The germline V gene encodes CDR1 MNHEY and CDR2 SMNVEV (reference sequence). The germline V and J ends were trimmed by 0 bases and 8 bases, with 8 bases remaining between them. CDR3 nucleotide sequence: TGTGCCAGCAGTTTATCGCAGGTCCATGAGCAGTTCTTC. Translation: CASSLSQVHEQFF.

This chain joins TRBV6-5 and TRBJ1-5; D call uncertain. The CDR3 sequence is 14 residues long. Germline assignment: CDR1 MNHEY and CDR2 SVGAGI. V was cut by 0 bases and J by 5 bases, with 8 bases left in between. For the CDR3, the DNA is TGTGCCAGCAGTTACTCGAGGAGCGATCAGCCCCAGCATTTT. Protein sequence: CASSYSRSDQPQHF.

This sequence joins TRBV19 and TRBJ2-7; a possible D gene is TRBD1 (5 bases). The ends were cut back, 3 bases at V and 0 bases at J, with 6 bases in the middle. This CDR3 has 13 amino acids. Looked up from germline, CDR1 is LNHDA and CDR2 is SQIVND (reference sequence). The DNA of the CDR3 is TGTGCCAGTAGTATCAGGGTCTCCTACGAGCAGTACTTC. This encodes CASSIRVSYEQYF.

The chain is built from TRBV18 and TRBJ1-1; 8 nucleotides line up with TRBD1. The CDR3 runs 17 residues. Germline V lookup: CDR1 KGHSH, CDR2 LQKENI. The J segment lost 1 base and the V segment lost 2 bases, leaving 9 bases of the junction unmatched. CDR3 DNA sequence: TGTGCCAGCTCACCATTGCAGGGGGCAAGTTCGAACACTGAAGCTTTCTTT. Translating it yields CASSPLQGASSNTEAFF.

The chain is built from TRBV5-1 and TRBJ1-1; a weak D match, TRBD1 (5 bases). V lost 1 base, J lost 6 bases, and 13 bases lay in between. This CDR3 has 14 amino acids. Per germline, CDR1 SGHRS and CDR2 YFSETQ. The chain's CDR3 is CASSLRREGPEAFF. The CDR3 nucleotides are TGCGCCAGCAGCTTGCGCCGGGAGGGGCCTGAAGCTTTCTTT.

The chain couples TRBV6-6 to TRBJ2-6, with D uncertain. The V end was cut by 2 bases, the J end by 0 bases, with 8 bases between. The CDR3 is 16 residues long. From germline, CDR1 is MNHNY and CDR2 SVGAGI (reference sequence). In nucleotides, the CDR3 is TGTGCCAGCAGTTACAGGGATTACTCTGGGGCCAACGTCCTGACTTTC. Translating gives CASSYRDYSGANVLTF.